This T cell receptor beta chain was sequenced in a study of blood T cells in healthy people across ages. Findings and caveats of the study: Compared with aged donors, long-lived donors showed fewer expanded clones, suggesting selection.

This clonotype has more than one count but fewer than ten. The antigen is undetermined. V was clipped by 0 bases and J by 2 bases, with 15 bases between them. The length of the CDR3 is 16 residues. Per germline, CDR1 SGHRS and CDR2 YFSETQ. A sample-barcoded 5' primer and a J-beta primer mix were used in a second PCR of about 7 to 12 cycles. TCRdb reprocessed the 5' RACE reads via MiXCR and lists one record per CDR3 protein. The sample yields 1.2 million to 1.5 million distinct CDR3 sequences, roughly 59% seen once. J is TRBJ2-7 and V is TRBV5-1, with D maybe TRBD1 (5 bases). The clonotype comes from a man aged 18 to 29 in good health. The sample consisted of blood. CDR3 coding DNA: TGCGCCAGCAGCTTGGATGGGGCCCCCATACCCTACGAGCAGTACTTC. This encodes CASSLDGAPIPYEQYF.